This T cell receptor beta chain originates from a study of regulatory T cells in long-lasting Graves disease. Study observations and caveats: It is possible that accuracy was reduced by the small size of the sample.

Library construction for TCR beta used iRepertoire HTBI primers and Arm-PCR of CDR3 regions. MiXCR was run by TCRdb on the multiplex PCR reads, yielding one entry per CDR3 protein. The sample lists roughly 410,000 distinct CDR3 sequences, 15% occurring once. CDR3 length: 15 residues. Trimming left V 4 bases short and J 1 base short, with 11 bases between. In germline, CDR1 is SGHTA, CDR2 FQGTGA. Time point described: newly diagnosed GD, antithyroid drugs for less than 3 months. RNA from PBMCs was the source of the TCR library. At least ten counts were recorded for this clonotype. No antigen is known for it. These data also formed part of another study, on T cells in Graves' hyperthyroidism and ophthalmopathy. As that report states: RT-PCR in the first round (using the HTBI primer set) targeted the TCR CDR3.

Sequences were derived from peripheral blood mononuclear cells (PBMCs), sampled at new diagnosis, from a patient treated with antithyroid drugs. The chain recombines TRBV7-3 with TRBJ2-1; D might be TRBD2 (5 bases). This receptor was taken from a woman aged 40 to 50 with Graves disease. CDR3 coding DNA: TGTGCCAGCAGCTCGGGGATAGCGTCCTACAATGAGCAGTTCTTC. Encoded protein: CASSSGIASYNEQFF.